Below are 5 T cell receptor beta chains sequenced from a single sample in a study of PD-1 and CTLA-4 blockade in melanoma. Method: immunoSEQ multiplex PCR; TCRdb's copy keeps in-frame clones and lacks some. Of 28,000 or so clones listed, 75% to 95% are singletons. This specimen was CD8+ T cells from peripheral blood, taken from a patient given anti-PD-1 treatment. The source is a human donor with melanoma.

This chain links TRBV19 with TRBJ2-7; D gene uncertain. CDR1 and CDR2 (germline): LNHDA, SQIVND (reference sequence). The CDR3 length is 13 residues. V was shortened by 5 bases and J by 2 bases, with 10 bases between the two germline ends. The CDR3: CASSQEIAYEQYF. The CDR3 DNA reads TGTGCCAGTAGTCAAGAAATAGCCTACGAGCAGTACTTC.

This chain uses TRBV11-2 with TRBJ2-1; 8 bases agree with TRBD2. Germline V gene lookup returns CDR1 SGHAT and CDR2 FQNNGV. The CDR3 has 15 amino acids. V shed 5 bases and J 8 bases; nucleotides not matched to a gene: 11. The CDR3, as DNA: TGTGCCAGCAGCCCGCCGTTCGGGGGGGCCGATGAGCAGTTCTTC. Protein product: CASSPPFGGADEQFF.

This chain uses TRBV7-5 with TRBJ2-5. TRBV7-5 is flagged as a pseudogene. This CDR3 has 16 residues. The CDR3 coding sequence is TGTGCCAGAAGCTCTCCTAGGGTCAATCCCGGGGAGACCCAGTACTTC. Translation: CARSSPRVNPGETQYF.

V gene TRBV18 combines with J gene TRBJ2-1; D not certain. CDR1 is KGHSH and CDR2 is LQKENI in the germline V gene. V dropped 0 bases and J dropped 5 bases, with 8 bases sitting between them. The CDR3 totals 14 residues. The CDR3 DNA sequence: TGTGCCAGCTCACCACCGAATAGGGACAATGAGCAGTTCTTC. As protein: CASSPPNRDNEQFF.

CDR3 sequence reads: CASSLKVNRRTDTQYF. The CDR3, as DNA: TGTGCCAGCAGTTTAAAAGTCAACCGACGCACAGATACGCAGTATTTT. This sequence joins TRBV28 and TRBJ2-3; D gene uncertain. The ends were cut back, 2 bases at V and 1 base at J, with 13 bases in the middle. This CDR3 is 16 amino acids long. The germline gives CDR1 MDHEN, CDR2 SYDVKM. The full variable domain, rest sourced from reference TRBV28 and TRBJ2-3, is DVKVTQSSRYLVKRTGEKVFLECVQDMDHENMFWYRQDPGLGLRLIYFSYDVKMKEKGDIPEGYSVSREKKERFSLILESASTNQTSMYLCASSLKVNRRTDTQYFGPGTRLTVL.